Shown below are 30 T cell receptor beta chains from a single sample sequenced in a study of CD8 T cells in Susac syndrome (dated by TCRdb to about 2019). The method was the immunoSEQ multiplex PCR assay. RNA was extracted with the RNeasy kit and roughly 0.45 to 1 ug was reverse transcribed using random hexamers. The public reads were reanalyzed by TCRdb: fastp trimming at Q25, MiXCR alignment, in-frame beta chains only. Identical CDR3 protein sequences are pooled into one entry, listed with their most common genes and DNA. The sample includes 25,000 to 35,000 distinct CDR3 sequences, with around 94% observed a single time. Of the sample, 0.25% to 0.3% falls within the top ten clones. The source material was CD8+ T cells from PBMCs. Source of these receptors: a human donor in good health.

The chain joins TRBV6-1 to TRBJ2-3, with 12 bases that match TRBD2. Germline V gives CDR1 MNHNS, CDR2 SASEGT. V shed 0 bases, J shed 6 bases, and the junction held 1 base outside the gene matches. This CDR3 has 15 residues. DNA for the CDR3: TGTGCCAGCAGTGAAGCGCTAGCGGGGGGGGATACGCAGTATTTT. Encoded protein: CASSEALAGGDTQYF.

This sequence joins TRBV6-1 and TRBJ2-7; D is tentatively TRBD1 or TRBD2 (5 bases each). CDR1 is MNHNS, CDR2 SASEGT, per germline. The CDR3 runs 14 residues. Trimming left V 2 bases short and J 3 bases short, with 11 bases between. CDR3 sequence: CASSEWDRGYEQYF. CDR3 coding DNA: TGTGCCAGCAGTGAATGGGACCGAGGCTACGAGCAGTACTTC.

The chain carries TRBV4-3 and TRBJ1-1, with 8 bases that match TRBD1. The V gene's germline CDR1 is LGHNA and CDR2 YSLEER. The V and J ends lost 4 bases and 5 bases, in that order; junction bases with no gene match: 6. This CDR3 is 14 amino acids long. CDR3 nucleotides: TGCGCCAGCAGCCTCGGGACAGGCAAGACTGAAGCTTTCTTT. Translating gives CASSLGTGKTEAFF.

This clonotype came up once. The V and J genes are TRBV27 and TRBJ2-1; no definite D call. The CDR3 is made up of 13 amino acids. CDR1 and CDR2 (germline): MNHEY, SMNVEV (reference sequence). V was clipped by 2 bases and J by 4 bases, with 6 bases between them. The CDR3 bases are TGTGCCAGCAGTTTAGCAGCTTACAATGAGCAGTTCTTC. Amino acids: CASSLAAYNEQFF.

On this clonotype: Germline is not matched at one junction end, which may reflect a read error. The chain employs TRBV7-7 and TRBJ2-7; 7 nucleotides align to TRBD2. In germline, CDR1 is SSHAT, CDR2 FNYEAQ (reference sequence). CDR3 size: 19 residues. The CDR3 here is CASSLGPQITLAAYCEQYF. CDR3 bases: TGTGCTAGCAGCTTAGGCCCCCAAATAACCCTAGCGGCCTACTGCGAGCAGTACTTC.

This chain joins TRBV4-3 and TRBJ2-7, with D perhaps matching TRBD2 (6 bases). Trimming cost V 1 base and J 1 base, with 11 bases left between them. Germline V gene data show CDR1 as LGHNA and CDR2 as YSLEER. This CDR3 contains 15 residues. This CDR3 is CASSQGRGRSYEQYF. The CDR3 region has the DNA TGCGCCAGCAGCCAAGGGAGGGGCAGGTCCTACGAGCAGTACTTC.

This rearrangement joins TRBV10-3 to TRBJ2-1; 11 nucleotides match TRBD1. The CDR3 runs 15 residues. Germline V lookup: CDR1 ENHRY, CDR2 SYGVKD. J was trimmed by 7 bases and V by 7 bases; bases with no gene match: 9. The CDR3 nucleotides are TGTGCCATCATGGAGGGACAGGGGGTTTCTAATGAGCAGTTCTTC. Protein sequence: CAIMEGQGVSNEQFF.

The chain uses TRBV7-9 and TRBJ1-1; D gene unclear. V was shortened by 5 bases and J by 0 bases, with 10 bases between the two germline ends. Germline V gene sequence: CDR1 SEHNR, CDR2 FQNEAQ (reference sequence). The CDR3 is made up of 14 amino acids. CDR3 in amino acids: CASSPGFMNTEAFF. In nucleotides, the CDR3 is TGTGCCAGCAGCCCGGGATTCATGAACACTGAAGCTTTCTTT.

V is TRBV7-9 and J is TRBJ2-5; 7 nucleotides agree with TRBD1. Germline lookup yields CDR1 SEHNR and CDR2 FQNEAQ (reference sequence). After removal of 5 bases from V and 1 base from J, the junction contained 4 bases not matched to a gene. The CDR3 spans 14 residues. CDR3 sequence reads: CASSLTGAQETQYF. The CDR3 DNA is TGTGCCAGCAGCCTAACAGGGGCCCAAGAGACCCAGTACTTC.

The chain recombines TRBV29-1 with TRBJ1-4; D may be TRBD1 (6 bases). The length of the CDR3 is 14 residues. V gave up 5 bases and J gave up 7 bases, with 17 bases separating them. Germline-derived CDR1 and CDR2 are SQVTM and ANQGSEA. The CDR3 loop reads CSVPEGGPSEKLFF. CDR3 DNA sequence: TGCAGCGTTCCAGAGGGGGGGCCGTCTGAAAAACTGTTTTTT. Looking up the rest from reference TRBV29-1 and TRBJ1-4 gives the full variable domain: SAVISQKPSRDICQRGTSLTIQCQVDSQVTMMFWYRQQPGQSLTLIATANQGSEATYESGFVIDKFPISRPNLTFSTLTVSNMSPEDSSIYLCSVPEGGPSEKLFFGSGTQLSVL.

For the CDR3, the DNA is TGTGCCAGCAGCTTAGCTTTGGGGGGCTCTGGGGCCAACGTCCTGACTTTC. It translates to CASSLALGGSGANVLTF. The rearrangement joins TRBV7-9 to TRBJ2-6; possible D gene TRBD2, 6 bases. Trimming removed 0 bases at V and 0 bases at J, with 9 bases between. CDR1 is SEHNR, CDR2 FQNEAQ, per germline (reference sequence). The CDR3 covers 17 residues.

The chain employs TRBV7-6 and TRBJ2-4; 13 positions agree with TRBD2. With V trimmed by 1 base and J by 6 bases, 9 bases remained unmatched. This CDR3 region has 18 residues. The V gene's germline CDR1 is SGHVS and CDR2 FNYEAQ. CDR3 in DNA: TGTGCCAGCAGCTTAGGAACTAGCGGGGGGGCCTCCAGAAACATTCAGTACTTC. Its protein is CASSLGTSGGASRNIQYF.

The V call is TRBV6-2 or TRBV6-3, the J call TRBJ1-1; 10 bases match TRBD1. CDR1 and CDR2 from the germline V gene are MNHEY and SVGEGT. Losses at the gene ends were 6 bases for V and 3 bases for J; bases not matched to a gene: 13. The CDR3 spans 17 residues. This CDR3 is CASRELAGTGVDTEAFF. CDR3 DNA: TGTGCCAGCAGAGAGCTTGCAGGGACAGGGGTCGACACTGAAGCTTTCTTT.

Remarks on this clonotype: The final CDR3 position lacks the conserved phenylalanine or tryptophan, pointing to a likely read error. The limits of the CDR3 on the DNA are not certain, so only TCRdb's listed CDR3 is given. V usage is TRBV6-1 and J usage is TRBJ2-1; the table's D call TRBD1 went unverified against the DNA. The V gene's germline CDR1 is MNHNS and CDR2 SASEGT. The CDR3 spans 12 amino acids, including both terminal residues. The CDR3 here is CASSDPGTGKDL.

This clonotype is a singleton in its sample. V usage is TRBV19 and J usage is TRBJ2-7, with 7 bases fitting TRBD1. V gave up 5 bases and J gave up 7 bases; unmatched junction bases: 8. CDR3 size: 13 residues. Per germline, CDR1 LNHDA and CDR2 SQIVND (reference sequence). As DNA, the CDR3 is TGTGCCAGTAGTTGGACAGGCTTCGGAGAGCAGTACTTC. As protein: CASSWTGFGEQYF.

The chain is built from TRBV7-2 and TRBJ2-3; D not certain. V lost 2 bases to trimming and J lost 3 bases, with 12 bases between them. The CDR3 is made up of 15 amino acids. CDR1 is SGHTA, CDR2 FQGNSA, per germline. The CDR3 loop is CASSLTLGPTDTQYF. CDR3 DNA sequence: TGTGCCAGCAGCTTAACGTTAGGTCCTACAGATACGCAGTATTTT.

The V call is TRBV6-2 or TRBV6-3, the J call TRBJ2-3; D remains unclear. Trimming shortened V by 6 bases and J by 2 bases, and 9 bases separated the two germline ends. Germline V gene data show CDR1 as MNHEY and CDR2 as SVGEGT. The CDR3 runs to 13 residues. The CDR3 DNA reads TGTGCCAGCAGCATTTTGAACACAGATACGCAGTATTTT. Amino acids: CASSILNTDTQYF.

This clonotype showed up just once. The chain joins TRBV7-9 to TRBJ2-7; D is ambiguous. The CDR3 has 14 residues. Germline CDR1 is SEHNR and CDR2 is FQNEAQ (reference sequence). The V end lost 4 bases, the J end lost 2 bases, and 12 bases lay between the germline ends. The CDR3 nucleotides are TGTGCCAGCAGCTCGGCGGTCTGGACCTACGAGCAGTACTTC. Translated, it gives CASSSAVWTYEQYF. The entire variable domain, with the rest obtained from reference TRBV7-9 and TRBJ2-7, is as follows: DTGVSQNPRHKITKRGQNVTFRCDPISEHNRLYWYRQTLGQGPEFLTYFQNEAQLEKSRLLSDRFSAERPKGSFSTLEIQRTEQGDSAMYLCASSSAVWTYEQYFGPGTRLTVT.

The CDR3 DNA reads TGTGCCAGCAGCCCACCGACAGGGAAAGGCACTGAAGCTTTCTTT. Translating it yields CASSPPTGKGTEAFF. This chain uses TRBV7-9 with TRBJ1-1, with 7 bases identical to TRBD1. Germline V lookup: CDR1 SEHNR, CDR2 FQNEAQ (reference sequence). CDR3 size: 15 residues. The ends lost 5 bases at V and 4 bases at J; junction bases unmatched: 10.

The rearrangement joins TRBV7-9 to TRBJ1-2; D perhaps matches TRBD1 (6 bases). This CDR3 is 15 amino acids long. The V end lost 1 base, the J end lost 7 bases, and 16 bases lay between the germline ends. The germline V gene encodes CDR1 SEHNR and CDR2 FQNEAQ (reference sequence). CDR3 coding DNA: TGTGCCAGCAGCTTAGTGGCGCAGGGGTTCGGTGGCTACACCTTC. This encodes CASSLVAQGFGGYTF.

The V gene is TRBV14, the J gene TRBJ1-1; 7 nucleotides match TRBD1. The CDR3 extends over 17 amino acids. Germline V CDR1 and CDR2: SGHDN, FVKESK. The trim removed 2 bases at V and 4 bases at J, leaving 13 bases unmatched. CDR3 DNA: TGTGCCAGCAGCCAATCTCGACAGGGAAGAATGAGCACTGAAGCTTTCTTT. Residues: CASSQSRQGRMSTEAFF.

The V call is TRBV20-1, the J call TRBJ1-5; 9 bases match TRBD1. This CDR3 contains 16 residues. CDR1 is DFQATT and CDR2 is SNEGSKA in the germline V gene (reference sequence). Trimming removed 5 bases from V and 2 bases from J; junction bases left unmatched: 10. DNA for the CDR3: TGCAGTGCTTCGGTCGCACACAGGGGGCGCAATCAGCCCCAGCATTTT. It yields the protein CSASVAHRGRNQPQHF.

V gene TRBV3-1 combines with J gene TRBJ2-1; 12 bases are a match to TRBD2. Germline values: CDR1 LGHDT, CDR2 YNNKEL (reference sequence). With 1 base clipped from V and 10 bases from J, the junction kept 11 bases outside the gene matches. The CDR3 totals 17 residues. CDR3 nucleotide sequence: TGTGCCAGCAGCCAAGGGGGGGCTAGCGGGGGGGCTAGAGAGCAGTTCTTC. Translating it yields CASSQGGASGGAREQFF.

The chain employs TRBV6-5 and TRBJ2-1, with 8 bases lining up with TRBD2. Looked up from germline, CDR1 is MNHEY and CDR2 is SVGAGI. The V gene end was trimmed by 6 bases and the J gene end by 4 bases; junction bases not matched to a gene: 5. This CDR3 contains 14 residues. The CDR3 region has the DNA TGTGCCAGCAGCCCGGGGGGGCAATACAATGAGCAGTTCTTC. Translating it yields CASSPGGQYNEQFF.

The gene calls are TRBV5-6 and TRBJ2-7; 7 bases match TRBD1. The CDR3 is 17 amino acids. V lost 4 bases to trimming and J lost 0 bases; unmatched junction nucleotides: 13. Germline values: CDR1 SGHDT, CDR2 YYEEEE. The CDR3 sequence is CASSTRTGLLSSYEQYF. CDR3 coding DNA: TGTGCCAGCAGCACCCGGACAGGCCTGCTAAGCTCCTACGAGCAGTACTTC.

This chain uses TRBV4-3 with TRBJ1-4, with TRBD1 as a possible D gene (6 bases). The length of the CDR3 is 17 residues. Germline V gene sequence: CDR1 LGHNA, CDR2 YSLEER. Trimming pared 4 bases from V and 7 bases from J, leaving 22 bases between. CDR3 loop: CASSLSFTGHGTEKLFF. The CDR3 DNA follows: TGCGCCAGCAGCCTCAGCTTTACGGGACACGGGACTGAAAAACTGTTTTTT.

The chain recombines TRBV11-2 with TRBJ2-7; either TRBD1 or TRBD2 may supply D (5 bases each). The CDR3 has 16 amino acids. V dropped 5 bases and J dropped 3 bases, with 20 bases sitting between them. Germline CDR1 is SGHAT and CDR2 is FQNNGV. The CDR3 DNA sequence: TGTGCCAGCAGCCCCAAAGAGCGGCAGGGCCTCTACGAGCAGTACTTC. This gives the protein CASSPKERQGLYEQYF.

The chain recombines TRBV5-8 with TRBJ2-7, with D uncertain. This CDR3 has 12 residues. V was clipped by 4 bases and J by 1 base, with 6 bases between them. Germline V gene data show CDR1 as SGHTS and CDR2 as YDEGEE. The CDR3 loop is CASSRGSYEQYF. Written as DNA, the CDR3 is TGTGCCAGCAGCCGAGGTTCCTACGAGCAGTACTTC.

The CDR3 region has the DNA TGTGCCAGCAGCTTCGGACAGGGTCAGCAGCCCCAGCATTTT. Amino acids: CASSFGQGQQPQHF. This rearrangement joins TRBV13 to TRBJ1-5, with 8 bases lining up with TRBD1. Germline trimming cut 3 bases from V and 7 bases from J; bases unmatched to any gene: 5. The CDR3 length is 14 residues. Germline assignment: CDR1 PRHDT and CDR2 FYEKMQ (reference sequence).

The chain recombines TRBV7-9 with TRBJ1-1, with D maybe TRBD1 (5 bases). Trimming removed 7 bases from V and 0 bases from J, with 15 bases in between. Germline CDR1 is SEHNR and CDR2 is FQNEAQ (reference sequence). CDR3 length: 15 amino acids. Here the CDR3 DNA reads TGTGCCAGCACCCCGAAGGGACCCCTGAACACTGAAGCTTTCTTT. It codes for CASTPKGPLNTEAFF. The variable domain in full, with the rest retrieved from reference TRBV7-9 and TRBJ1-1, is DTGVSQNPRHKITKRGQNVTFRCDPISEHNRLYWYRQTLGQGPEFLTYFQNEAQLEKSRLLSDRFSAERPKGSFSTLEIQRTEQGDSAMYLCASTPKGPLNTEAFFGQGTRLTVV.